Presented here are 5 T cell receptor beta chains from one specimen sequenced in a study of blood T cell repertoires in COVID-19. The assay was immunoSEQ multiplex PCR, and TCRdb's table has in-frame clones only and misses some. The table shows roughly 400,000 clones, with approximately 87% occurring only once. The sequencing sample was made of PBMCs or T cells enriched from blood (not recorded which). These TCRs come from a woman aged 45-65 years who had recovered from COVID-19.

The chain couples TRBV5-1 to TRBJ1-1, with D unresolved. Per germline, CDR1 SGHRS and CDR2 YFSETQ. This CDR3 comprises 12 residues. Trimming removed 0 bases from V and 4 bases from J, with 4 bases in between. Here the CDR3 reads CASSLVGTEAFF. CDR3 bases: TGCGCCAGCAGCTTGGTCGGCACTGAAGCTTTCTTT.

The CDR3 DNA reads as TGTGCCACCAGCAGAGACCTAGCGGGAGATACGCAGTATTTT. Its translation is CATSRDLAGDTQYF. V is TRBV15 and J is TRBJ2-3; 8 bases agree with TRBD2. Per the germline V gene, CDR1 is LNHNV and CDR2 is YYDKDF (reference sequence). The CDR3 covers 14 residues. Trimming at V came to 0 bases and at J to 5 bases, leaving 1 base not matched to a gene.

This chain joins TRBV7-9 and TRBJ1-6; weak D call: TRBD1 (6 bases). V lost 2 bases to trimming and J lost 7 bases, with 15 bases between them. This CDR3 spans 16 amino acids. CDR1 and CDR2 (germline): SEHNR, FQNEAQ (reference sequence). The CDR3 is CASSLRGGQTNSPLHF. The CDR3 nucleotides read TGTGCCAGCAGCTTACGAGGGGGTCAGACCAATTCACCCCTCCACTTT.

V is TRBV7-8 and J is TRBJ1-2; D is unresolved. Germline V gene lookup returns CDR1 SGHVS and CDR2 FQNEAQ. The CDR3 consists of 11 residues. Trimming cost V 5 bases and J 7 bases, with 8 bases left between them. The CDR3 loop is CASSPLVGYTF. Here the CDR3 DNA reads TGTGCCAGCAGCCCCTTAGTTGGCTACACCTTC. The full variable domain, its missing parts supplied by reference TRBV7-8 and TRBJ1-2, is GAGVSQSPRYKVAKRGQDVALRCDPISGHVSLFWYQQALGQGPEFLTYFQNEAQLDKSGLPSDRFFAERPEGSVSTLKIQRTQQEDSAVYLCASSPLVGYTFGSGTRLTVV.

A single count supports this clone. This chain's CDR3 is CASTSRGNTEAFF. The CDR3 bases are TGTGCCAGCACGAGCAGGGGGAACACTGAAGCTTTCTTT. This chain uses TRBV27 with TRBJ1-1; the D gene is possibly TRBD1 (6 bases). V lost 7 bases and J lost 1, with 10 bases in between. Germline V CDR1 and CDR2: MNHEY, SMNVEV (reference sequence). The CDR3 has 13 amino acids.